These T cell receptor beta chains were read from a single sample in a study of cytomegalovirus exposure and HLA in healthy donors. The protocol was immunoSEQ multiplex PCR, while the TCRdb copy is restricted to in-frame clones and leaves out a portion. The table lists 150,000 to 200,000 clones, 65% to 90% of them singletons. Sequenced material: PBMCs. These receptors were obtained from a woman in her forties or fifties in good health and CMV-seronegative. Each CDR3 is given with its conserved first and last residue. The order of the fields is CDR3 protein, CDR3 DNA, V gene, J gene, D gene, clone size. The D gene is left open where the match is weak. The listing skips clone size in some rows; elsewhere it reads once, few, many or a size class.

CDR3aa: CSSKLTTGSEQYF
CDR3nt: TGTTCCAGCAAGCTCACCACTGGGAGCGAGCAGTACTTC
v_gene: TRBV7-9
j_gene: TRBJ2-7
d_gene: .
abundance: .

CDR3aa: CASSSTSSGRGVDEQFF
CDR3nt: TGCGCCAGCAGCTCAACGAGTAGCGGGAGGGGGGTGGATGAGCAGTTCTTC
v_gene: TRBV5-1
j_gene: TRBJ2-1
d_gene: TRBD2
abundance: .

CDR3aa: CASSSYTGELFF
CDR3nt: TGTGCCAGCAGCTCCTACACCGGGGAGCTGTTTTTT
v_gene: TRBV7-2
j_gene: TRBJ2-2
d_gene: .
abundance: few

CDR3aa: CASSVGQLSNQPQHF
CDR3nt: TGCGCCAGCAGTGTTGGGCAGCTTAGCAATCAGCCCCAGCATTTT
v_gene: TRBV10-2
j_gene: TRBJ1-5
d_gene: .
abundance: .

CDR3aa: CASSSQGQAKQETQYF
CDR3nt: TGTGCCAGCAGCTCCCAGGGACAGGCAAAACAAGAGACCCAGTACTTC
v_gene: TRBV7-6
j_gene: TRBJ2-5
d_gene: TRBD1
abundance: .

CDR3aa: CASSQEGGRTANTEAFF
CDR3nt: TGTGCCAGCAGCCAAGAGGGAGGGAGGACGGCGAACACTGAAGCTTTCTTT
v_gene: TRBV14
j_gene: TRBJ1-1
d_gene: .
abundance: .

CDR3aa: CASSLGSSANTGELFF
CDR3nt: TGTGCCAGCAGCTTAGGGAGCTCCGCGAACACCGGGGAGCTGTTTTTT
v_gene: TRBV7-7
j_gene: TRBJ2-2
d_gene: .
abundance: .

CDR3aa: CASSDRGSNYEQYF
CDR3nt: TGTGCTAGTAGCGATCGAGGATCGAACTACGAGCAGTACTTC
v_gene: TRBV19
j_gene: TRBJ2-7
d_gene: .
abundance: once

CDR3aa: CASSRAPVGLAERSYNEQFF
CDR3nt: TGTGCCAGCAGCCGGGCCCCGGTGGGACTAGCGGAGAGGTCCTACAATGAGCAGTTCTTC
v_gene: TRBV7-6
j_gene: TRBJ2-1
d_gene: TRBD2
abundance: few

CDR3aa: CASSLTGVRQETQYF
CDR3nt: TGTGCCAGCAGCTTGACAGGGGTGCGGCAAGAGACCCAGTACTTC
v_gene: TRBV7-7
j_gene: TRBJ2-5
d_gene: TRBD1
abundance: .

CDR3aa: CASSRTGAPGAEAFF
CDR3nt: TGTGCCAGCAGTAGGACAGGGGCCCCCGGGGCTGAAGCTTTCTTT
v_gene: TRBV2
j_gene: TRBJ1-1
d_gene: TRBD1
abundance: .